Listed below are T cell receptor beta chains from one sample, sequenced in a study of T cells in localized non-small cell lung cancer. Libraries were prepared by immunoSEQ multiplex PCR; TCRdb keeps only in-frame clonotypes and omits some of them. The data hold approximately 64,000 clones, with 75% to 90% observed a single time. The specimen was peripheral blood, collected before any cancer treatment. Receptors were obtained from a woman aged 35 to 70 with stage I lung adenocarcinoma. Both conserved end residues are trimmed from each CDR3. The order of the fields is V gene, J gene, CDR3 protein.

>TRBV29-1|TRBJ1-1
SVEGQLNTEAF
>TRBV27|TRBJ1-5
ASSPSRHRTGNQPQH
>TRBV19|TRBJ1-5
ASSFGGNQPQH
>TRBV9|TRBJ2-3
ASSPRLGGTDTQY
>TRBV6-5|TRBJ2-7
ASRRVTGTFLEQY
>TRBV18|TRBJ1-1
ASSQGSTTEAF
>TRBV5-6|TRBJ1-1
ASSLDMEAF
>TRBV7-2|TRBJ1-1
ASSSWWGNTEAF
>TRBV19|TRBJ1-5
ASSRQDNQPQH
>TRBV18|TRBJ1-1
ASSQGQGTEAF
>TRBV11-2|TRBJ2-2
ASSLLRETGELF
>TRBV7-2|TRBJ2-3
ASSFPGLAGDTQY
>TRBV6-5|TRBJ1-4
ASRGHFQSEKLF
>TRBV20-1|TRBJ2-5
SACPEETQY
>TRBV2|TRBJ1-5
ASSLPPGQQN
>TRBV5-1|TRBJ2-7
ASSLDTLYEQY
>TRBV27|TRBJ1-1
ALREGNTEAF
>TRBV7-2|TRBJ1-1
ASSLGQGFTEAF
>TRBV5-6|TRBJ1-6
ASSSLGQGINSPLH
>TRBV19|TRBJ2-7
ASSISRGGYEQY
>TRBV6-5|TRBJ2-7
ASSRTTTGGGEQY
>TRBV6-5|TRBJ2-1
ASSPSTGYNEQF
>TRBV5-4|TRBJ2-6
ASSLAQGLSSGANVLT
>TRBV9|TRBJ1-2
ASSVDLNSYGYT
>TRBV11-2|TRBJ2-7
ASSLDIEQY
>TRBV19|TRBJ1-5
ASSIRFGAGINQPQH
>TRBV20-1|TRBJ1-4
SAQTGEKLF
>TRBV28|TRBJ2-7
ASSPQGLAGAHYEQY
>TRBV7-7|TRBJ2-5
ASSPAMGQETQY
>TRBV7-2|TRBJ1-4
ASSQTATNEKLF
>TRBV6-1|TRBJ1-1
ASSLTTRTEAF
>TRBV7-2|TRBJ2-2
ASSWGQGSTGELF
>TRBV9|TRBJ1-1
ASTPEGSNTEAF
>TRBV10-3|TRBJ2-5
AISESEGLGLQETQY
>TRBV6-5|TRBJ2-7
ASILVANSYEQY
>TRBV6-1|TRBJ1-1
ASSDSLTVNTEAF
>TRBV4-3|TRBJ1-4
ASSQDGLGNEKLF
>TRBV11-2|TRBJ1-1
ASSLASPEDTEAF
>TRBV2|TRBJ2-2
ASIRGENTGELF
>TRBV28|TRBJ1-1
ASSALRLADTEAF